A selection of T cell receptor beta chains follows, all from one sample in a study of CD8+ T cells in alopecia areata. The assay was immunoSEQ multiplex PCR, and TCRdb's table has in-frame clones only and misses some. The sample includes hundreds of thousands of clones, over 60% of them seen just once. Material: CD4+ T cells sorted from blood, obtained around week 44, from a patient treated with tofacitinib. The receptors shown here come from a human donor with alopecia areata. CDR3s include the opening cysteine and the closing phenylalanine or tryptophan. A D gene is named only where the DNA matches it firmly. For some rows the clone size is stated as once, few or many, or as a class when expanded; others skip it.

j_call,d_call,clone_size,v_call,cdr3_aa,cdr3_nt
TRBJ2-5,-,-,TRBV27,CASSFASLSQETQYF,TGTGCCAGCAGTTTTGCCAGCCTAAGCCAAGAGACCCAGTACTTC
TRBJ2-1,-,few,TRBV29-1,CSVVVLATYNEQFF,TGCAGCGTTGTGGTGCTAGCTACCTACAATGAGCAGTTCTTC
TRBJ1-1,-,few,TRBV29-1,CSVEMRQSNTEAFF,TGCAGCGTTGAGATGCGACAGTCGAACACTGAAGCTTTCTTT
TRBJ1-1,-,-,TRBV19,CASSPHSDTEAFF,TGTGCCAGTAGTCCTCATTCCGACACTGAAGCTTTCTTT
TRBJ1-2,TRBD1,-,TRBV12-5,CASDFSVGQGVITNGYTF,TGTGCTAGCGACTTTAGCGTGGGACAGGGGGTAATAACGAATGGCTACACCTTC
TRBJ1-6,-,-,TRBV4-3,CASSQGEGQHSPLHF,TGCGCCAGCAGCCAAGGGGAGGGGCAACATTCACCCCTCCACTTT
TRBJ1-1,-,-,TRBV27,CASSLMADTEAFF,TGTGCCAGCAGTTTAATGGCGGACACTGAAGCTTTCTTT
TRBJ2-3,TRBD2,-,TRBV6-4,CASSPLAGGPDTQYF,TGTGCCAGCAGTCCACTAGCGGGGGGGCCGGATACGCAGTATTTT
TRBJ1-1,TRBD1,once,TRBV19,CASSEDRDTEAFF,TGTGCCAGTAGTGAGGACAGGGACACTGAAGCTTTCTTT
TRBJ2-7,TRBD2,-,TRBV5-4,CASSPGGKGEQYF,TGTGCCAGCAGCCCCGGGGGGAAAGGGGAGCAGTACTTC
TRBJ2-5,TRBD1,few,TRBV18,CASSPPTGAQETQYF,TGTGCCAGCTCACCACCCACAGGGGCGCAGGAGACCCAGTACTTC
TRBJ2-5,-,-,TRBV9,CASSERARGQETQYF,TGTGCCAGCAGCGAGAGGGCCAGGGGTCAAGAGACCCAGTACTTC
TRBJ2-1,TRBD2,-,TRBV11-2,CASSPGGTFLNEQFF,TGTGCCAGCAGTCCGGGGGGGACCTTTCTCAATGAGCAGTTCTTC
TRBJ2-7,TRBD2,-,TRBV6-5,CASSQRTSGHYEQYF,TGTGCCAGCAGTCAACGGACTAGCGGCCACTACGAGCAGTACTTC
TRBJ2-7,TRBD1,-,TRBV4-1,CASSQGDRAYEQYF,TGCGCCAGCAGCCAAGGGGACAGGGCGTACGAGCAGTACTTC
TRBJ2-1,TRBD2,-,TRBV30,CAWSYRTSGSYNEQFF,TGTGCCTGGAGCTATCGGACTAGCGGTTCCTACAATGAGCAGTTCTTC
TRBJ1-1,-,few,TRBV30,CAWRTVLGTEAFF,TGTGCCTGGCGAACCGTACTGGGCACTGAAGCTTTCTTT
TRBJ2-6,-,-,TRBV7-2,CASSFDRRTTGANVLTF,TGTGCCAGCAGCTTCGACAGGAGGACCACTGGGGCCAACGTCCTGACTTTC
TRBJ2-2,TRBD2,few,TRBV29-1,CSVVGRGALGGELFF,TGCAGCGTTGTAGGGCGGGGGGCCCTCGGCGGGGAGCTGTTTTTT
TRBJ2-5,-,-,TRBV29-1,CSGFRDTQETQYF,TGCAGCGGCTTCCGGGACACCCAAGAGACCCAGTACTTC
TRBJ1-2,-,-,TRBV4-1,CASSQQTPAPFYGYTF,TGCGCCAGCAGCCAACAAACCCCCGCTCCCTTCTATGGCTACACCTTC
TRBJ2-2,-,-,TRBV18,CASSPQGDTGELFF,TGTGCCAGCTCACCTCAGGGAGACACCGGGGAGCTGTTTTTT
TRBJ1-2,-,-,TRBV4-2,CASSQEGQGGYTF,TGTGCCAGCAGCCAAGAAGGTCAGGGTGGCTACACCTTC
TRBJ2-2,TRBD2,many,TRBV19,CASSTRAGANTGELFF,TGTGCCAGTAGTACCCGAGCGGGAGCGAACACCGGGGAGCTGTTTTTT
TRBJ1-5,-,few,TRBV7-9,CASSSHRDSNQPQHF,TGTGCCAGCAGCTCTCACAGGGATAGCAATCAGCCCCAGCATTTT
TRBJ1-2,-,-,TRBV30,CAYITGSSRSYTF,TGTGCCTACATCACAGGTTCCTCTAGAAGCTACACCTTC
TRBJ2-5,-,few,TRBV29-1,CSVGPAGETQYF,TGCAGCGTTGGACCCGCTGGTGAGACCCAGTACTTC
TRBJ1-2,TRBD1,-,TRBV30,CAWSRQGDYGYTF,TGTGCCTGGAGCCGACAGGGTGACTATGGCTACACCTTC
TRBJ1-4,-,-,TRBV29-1,CSVRQGLATNEKLFF,TGCAGCGTTCGGCAGGGACTTGCAACTAATGAAAAACTGTTTTTT
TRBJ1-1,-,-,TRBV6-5,CASSYGTMNTEAFF,TGTGCCAGCAGTTATGGGACAATGAACACTGAAGCTTTCTTT
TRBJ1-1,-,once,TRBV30,CAWVKDTEAFF,TGTGCCTGGGTTAAGGACACTGAAGCTTTCTTT
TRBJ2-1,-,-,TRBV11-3,CASSLLTSLTGNEQFF,TGTGCCAGCAGCCTCCTTACATCTTTAACAGGGAATGAGCAGTTCTTC
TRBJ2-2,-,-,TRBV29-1,CSVEGPGELFF,TGCAGCGTTGAAGGTCCCGGGGAGCTGTTTTTT
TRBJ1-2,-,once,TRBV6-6,CASSMSTENYGYTF,TGTGCCAGCAGTATGAGCACAGAGAACTATGGCTACACCTTC
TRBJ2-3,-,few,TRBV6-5,CASSPNTDTQYF,TGTGCCAGCAGTCCAAACACAGATACGCAGTATTTT
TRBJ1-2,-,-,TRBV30,CAWSAGLDGYTF,TGTGCCTGGAGTGCAGGGTTAGATGGCTACACCTTC
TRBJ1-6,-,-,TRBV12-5,CASGFDSPLHF,TGTGCTAGTGGTTTCGACTCACCCCTCCACTTT
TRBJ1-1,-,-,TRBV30,CAWSRWGAGTEAFF,TGTGCCTGGAGTCGCTGGGGGGCAGGCACTGAAGCTTTCTTT
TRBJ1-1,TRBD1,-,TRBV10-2,CASRPGQGSTEAFF,TGCGCCAGCAGGCCGGGACAGGGATCCACTGAAGCTTTCTTT
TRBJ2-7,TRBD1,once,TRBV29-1,CSVGQGSAYEQYF,TGCAGCGTTGGACAGGGGTCTGCGTACGAGCAGTACTTC
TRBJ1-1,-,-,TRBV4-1,CASSQELFAGLRTEAFF,TGCGCCAGCAGCCAAGAATTGTTCGCAGGCTTACGGACTGAAGCTTTCTTT
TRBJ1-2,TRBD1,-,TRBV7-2,CASSVRQGDGYTF,TGTGCCAGCAGCGTGCGACAGGGGGATGGCTACACCTTC
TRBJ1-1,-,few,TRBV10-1,CASSESKQPLRTQNTEAFF,TGCGCCAGCAGTGAGTCTAAACAGCCGTTGAGAACCCAGAACACTGAAGCTTTCTTT
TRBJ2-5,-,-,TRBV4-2,CASSQASAIETQYF,TGTGCCAGCAGCCAAGCATCGGCCATCGAGACCCAGTACTTC
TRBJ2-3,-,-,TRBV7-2,CASSLAGQAADTQYF,TGTGCCAGCAGCTTAGCGGGCCAGGCCGCAGATACGCAGTATTTT
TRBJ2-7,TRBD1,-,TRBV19,CASSPTPGQRSYEQYF,TGTGCCAGTAGTCCAACCCCGGGACAGCGATCCTACGAGCAGTACTTC
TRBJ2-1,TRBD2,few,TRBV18,CASSPPGRGAEEQFF,TGTGCCAGCTCACCACCGGGGCGGGGGGCTGAAGAGCAGTTCTTC